Sequencing of this TCR beta chain was carried out in a study of blood T cells in healthy people across ages (dated by TCRdb to between 2014 and 2017). At the level of the whole study: In model experiments, template switching captured about one uniquely barcoded TCR beta cDNA molecule for every two T cells. Two additional independent replicas of 1 million unique cDNA reads from the same blood draw were analyzed for two donors (one aged 18 to 30 and one aged 80 or older). To track age-related changes in TCR beta repertoire diversity, the study relied on deep sequencing normalized with unique cDNA molecular identifiers. Four age groups were formed from the donors: young (average approximately 15 years), middle-aged (approximately 40), aged (62) and long-lived (about 75). Overall study outcomes, separate from this receptor: As age increased, observed TCR beta diversity per million T cells dropped in a roughly linear way, and a significant reduction was already evident by age 40. Compared with the aged group, more naive CD4+ T cells, fewer expanded clones and increased TCR diversity were shown by the long-lived group, suggesting age selection. Estimates of total diversity from one million sequenced T cells were regarded as lower bounds and underestimates. The CMV infection status of donors was not known, potentially confounding age-related changes in expanded clonotypes. Bulk unsorted PBMC profiling prevented conclusive comparison of naive and antigen-experienced compartments. There was a strong correlation between observed TCR beta diversity and the percentage of naive T cells measured by flow cytometry.

The library was obtained by 5' RACE. For sequencing, an Illumina HiSeq 2500 was employed. A second 7 to 11 cycle PCR used a sample-barcoded 5' primer and a J-beta primer mix. A unique molecular identifier was introduced onto each TCR beta cDNA molecule by a template-switch 5' adaptor carrying 12 random nucleotides. At least 2.5 million CDR3-containing paired-end reads were obtained from each sample. First-strand cDNA was synthesized from all RNA with the Mint cDNA synthesis kit, primed by a TRBC-specific oligonucleotide. Following uracil-DNA glycosylase treatment, all cDNA underwent a first 18-cycle PCR with the universal primers M1SS and BC2_uni_R. As for the original processing: For normalization, 1 million high-quality reads, each with a distinct molecular identifier, were randomly selected from each sample. Reads with shared molecular identifiers were discarded instead of being binned into consensus sequences. MiTCR, with a Q25 quality threshold and the strictest error-elimination algorithm, was used for CDR3 identification, clonotype clustering and error correction. A nonparametric unseen species model with Euler transformation was used to estimate lower-bound total TCR beta diversity. The public reads were quality trimmed at Q25 with fastp and then assembled into clones with MiXCR by TCRdb, keeping productive beta chains. Rows with a matching CDR3 protein are joined into one entry that keeps the most common DNA and genes. TCRdb assigned the V and J calls; the authors' analysis was not used. In this sample the table shows some 930,000 distinct CDR3 sequences, 25% to 35% of which occur a single time. The top ten constitute roughly 10% of the sample.

The CDR3 numbers 14 residues from cysteine through phenylalanine. Only the CDR3 part of the read is kept: 42 bases, read in frame from the first base. The trim is 2 bases for V and 5 bases for J, with a gap of 12 bases between the germline ends. According to the germline V gene, CDR1 reads SGDLS and CDR2 reads YYNGEE. Systemically healthy Caucasian individuals from Russia, 35 to 50 in total and aged roughly 6 to 95 years, were included as donors. Ten milliliters of peripheral blood were collected from each donor into EDTA-treated Vacutainer tubes. Ficoll-Paque density-gradient centrifugation was used to isolate PBMCs, with at least 7 million per sample. Total RNA, at least 6 micrograms per sample, was extracted from PBMCs with Trizol reagent. The percentages of naive CD45RAhigh/CD27high T cells were determined by flow cytometry on a PBMC aliquot from every donor. Many counts were recorded for this clonotype. This clone's antigen is unknown. The input lacks base qualities; no much larger clone sits a single base away.

This sample was also put to use in a study of T cells of mothers and their children. As that second study puts it: Nine systemically healthy Caucasian individuals, comprising three mothers and their six children, were included as donors. cDNA synthesis used all of the extracted RNA, with 1.5 ug of RNA in each 15 ul reaction. Sample barcodes and 2-4 random nucleotides were added via the M1S primer in the second PCR. Over 8.5 million TCR beta CDR3 reads were obtained for each mother, and around 3 million reads were obtained for each child. TCR recombination output is similarly shaped by thymic selection in related and unrelated pairs, with a minor effect exerted by inherited differences. Normalized repertoire overlap in related mother-child pairs was always slightly higher than in unrelated mother-child pairs, but the difference was never significant. No persistent microchimeric T cell clones were found, with a detection sensitivity of approximately 94 clones per million clonotypes. To look for features that set related mother-child pairs apart from unrelated individuals, the researchers ran deep NGS to compare the TCR beta repertoires of mothers and children. On average, the children were roughly 12 +/- 4 years old, while the mothers were roughly 40 +/- 4 years old. Libraries were sequenced on Illumina HiSeq 2000 with 100+100 nt paired-end reads after adapter ligation with NEBNext reagents. Mother and child libraries were prepared a month apart and sequenced in separate runs to prevent cross-contamination. Between roughly 450,000 and 2,200,000 distinct TCR beta clonotypes were identified per donor. Naive TCR beta clonotypes were estimated from low-frequency clonotypes matched to each donor's FACS-determined naive share, without sorting.

Sequenced: blood. The receptor comes from a woman between 40 and 55 years old in good health. The chain employs TRBV9 and TRBJ2-3; there is no confident call for the D gene. Here the CDR3 is given as CASSVYQEQDTQYF. The DNA sequence reads TGTGCCAGCAGCGTGTACCAGGAACAAGATACGCAGTATTTT.